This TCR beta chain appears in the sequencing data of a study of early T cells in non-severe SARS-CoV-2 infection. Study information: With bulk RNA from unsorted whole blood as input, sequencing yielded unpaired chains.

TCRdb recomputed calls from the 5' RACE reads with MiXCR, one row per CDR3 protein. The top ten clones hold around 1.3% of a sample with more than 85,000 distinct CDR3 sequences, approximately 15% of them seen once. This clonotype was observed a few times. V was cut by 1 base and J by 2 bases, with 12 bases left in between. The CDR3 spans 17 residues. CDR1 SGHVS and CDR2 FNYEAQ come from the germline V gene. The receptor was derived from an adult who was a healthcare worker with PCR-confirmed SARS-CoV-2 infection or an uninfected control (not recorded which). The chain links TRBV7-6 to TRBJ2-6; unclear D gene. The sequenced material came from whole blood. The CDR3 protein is CASSLGEALAGANVLTF. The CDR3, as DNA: TGTGCCAGCAGCTTAGGGGAAGCGCTAGCTGGGGCCAACGTCCTGACTTTC.